The sequence of this TCR beta chain was determined in a study of T cells in Graves' hyperthyroidism and ophthalmopathy. In the study overall: Peripheral blood was secured at the point of initial diagnosis, before any treatment.

Ten or more counts support this clonotype. Germline V lookup: CDR1 ENHRY, CDR2 SYGVKD. Trimming took 0 bases from V and 5 from J; bases not matched to a gene: 10. This CDR3 has 16 amino acids. Ophthalmopathy patients showed a Clinical Activity Score of at least 3, NOSPECS grade of at least 4 and duration under 3 months. Patients were excluded for uncontrolled infection, other autoimmune disease, pregnancy or lactation. Amplification of TCR beta CDR3 regions used RNA as the template. The TCR CDR3 was amplified in a first-round RT-PCR using the HTBI primer set. TCRdb redid the calling of the multiplex PCR reads with MiXCR, one entry per CDR3 protein. The top ten clones hold 50% to 75% of a sample with around 300,000 distinct CDR3 sequences, approximately 23% of them seen once.

The source material was blood. The clonotype originates from a man aged 25-45 years with Graves' ophthalmopathy. J is TRBJ2-7 and V is TRBV10-3, with 7 bases fitting TRBD2. The CDR3 sequence is CAISESGGGPQHEQYF. Here the CDR3 DNA reads TGTGCCATCAGTGAGTCCGGGGGAGGGCCACAACACGAGCAGTACTTC.